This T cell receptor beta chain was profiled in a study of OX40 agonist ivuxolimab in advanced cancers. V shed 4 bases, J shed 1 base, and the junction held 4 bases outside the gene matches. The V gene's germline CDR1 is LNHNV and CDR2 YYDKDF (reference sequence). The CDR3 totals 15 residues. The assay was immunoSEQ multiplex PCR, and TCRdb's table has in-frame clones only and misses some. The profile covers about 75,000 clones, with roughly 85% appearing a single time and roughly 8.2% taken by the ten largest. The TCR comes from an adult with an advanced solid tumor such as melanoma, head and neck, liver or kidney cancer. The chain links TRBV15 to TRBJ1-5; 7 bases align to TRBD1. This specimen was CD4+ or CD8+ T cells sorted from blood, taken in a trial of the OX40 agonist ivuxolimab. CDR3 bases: TGTGCCACCAGCAAACAGGGGCAAAGCAATCAGCCCCAGCATTTT. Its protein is CATSKQGQSNQPQHF.